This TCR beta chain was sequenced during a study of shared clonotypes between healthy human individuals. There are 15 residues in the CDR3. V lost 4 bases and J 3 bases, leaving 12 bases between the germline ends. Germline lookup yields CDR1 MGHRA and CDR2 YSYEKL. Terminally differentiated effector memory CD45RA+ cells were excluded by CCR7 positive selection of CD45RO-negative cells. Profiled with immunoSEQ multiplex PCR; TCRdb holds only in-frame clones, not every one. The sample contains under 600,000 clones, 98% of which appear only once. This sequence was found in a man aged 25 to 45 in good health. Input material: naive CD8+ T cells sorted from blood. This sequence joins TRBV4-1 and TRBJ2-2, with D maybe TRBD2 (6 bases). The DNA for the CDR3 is TGCGCCAGCAGCCCCGGGGACTTCTACACCGGGGAGCTGTTTTTT. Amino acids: CASSPGDFYTGELFF.